These T cell receptor beta chains were read from a single sample in a study of a mutant IDH1 vaccine in newly diagnosed glioma. For these receptors, no antigen is known. The repertoire was sequenced with immunoSEQ multiplex PCR; TCRdb's copy has only in-frame clones and lacks some. The sample shows around 130,000 clones, 80% of them seen only once. The specimen comprised PBMCs, sampled from a glioma patient whose treatment included an IDH1 peptide vaccine. The receptors were gathered from a man aged 40-50 years with glioma. The CDR3 runs from the conserved cysteine through the conserved F or W. A D gene is named only where the DNA matches it firmly. Rows may omit the clone size; those that give it use once, few, many or a size class.

d_gene	abundance	v_gene	j_gene	len	CDR3nt	CDR3aa
TRBD1	-	TRBV7-2	TRBJ2-7	15	TGTGCCAGCAGCTTAGGCGGGACAGGTACCTACGAGCAGTACTTC	CASSLGGTGTYEQYF
-	once	TRBV11-2	TRBJ2-3	11	TGTGCCAGCAGGGCAACAGATACGCAGTATTTT	CASRATDTQYF
-	-	TRBV6-5	TRBJ2-1	11	TGTGCCAGCAGATCCTCCTATGAGCAGTTCTTC	CASRSSYEQFF
-	-	TRBV9	TRBJ2-1	16	TGTGCCAGCAGCGTAGCTACGGTCTCCTCCTACAATGAGCAGTTCTTC	CASSVATVSSYNEQFF
TRBD1	-	TRBV29-1	TRBJ1-2	16	TGCAGCGTCAACGGATACGGGACAGGGGATAACTATGGCTACACCTTC	CSVNGYGTGDNYGYTF
-	-	TRBV23-1	TRBJ2-7	12	TGCGCCAGCAGAGTAGGGGACTACGAGCAGTACTTC	CASRVGDYEQYF
-	-	TRBV7-9	TRBJ1-4	14	TGTGCCAGCAGCTTAGGATCTTCTAATGAAAAACTGTTTTTT	CASSLGSSNEKLFF
-	once	TRBV19	TRBJ2-3	16	TGTGCCAGTACCCTACGAGTCAGGGGTAGCACAGATACGCAGTATTTT	CASTLRVRGSTDTQYF
-	-	TRBV30	TRBJ2-5	12	TGTGCCTGGAGTGTTCGTGGGGAGACCCAGTACTTC	CAWSVRGETQYF
TRBD2	-	TRBV7-8	TRBJ2-2	16	TGTGCCAGCAGCACTAGCGGGGGACCGAACACCGGGGAGCTGTTTTTT	CASSTSGGPNTGELFF